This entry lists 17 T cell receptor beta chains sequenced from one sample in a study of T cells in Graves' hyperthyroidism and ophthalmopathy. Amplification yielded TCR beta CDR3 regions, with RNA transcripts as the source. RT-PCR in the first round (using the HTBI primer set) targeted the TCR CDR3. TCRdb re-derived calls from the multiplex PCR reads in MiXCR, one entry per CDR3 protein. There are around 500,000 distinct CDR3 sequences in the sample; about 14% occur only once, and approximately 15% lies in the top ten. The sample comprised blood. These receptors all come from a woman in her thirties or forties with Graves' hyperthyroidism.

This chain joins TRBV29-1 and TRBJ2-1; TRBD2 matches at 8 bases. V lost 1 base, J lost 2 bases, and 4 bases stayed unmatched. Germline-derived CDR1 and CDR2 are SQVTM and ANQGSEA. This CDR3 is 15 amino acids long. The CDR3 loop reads CSVEVLAVTYNEQFF. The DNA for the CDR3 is TGCAGCGTTGAAGTACTAGCGGTAACCTACAATGAGCAGTTCTTC.

CDR3 sequence (DNA): TGCAGTGCACCCCAGGGGCGGGACACTGAAGCTTTCTTT. This encodes CSAPQGRDTEAFF. The chain has TRBV20-1 and TRBJ1-1; TRBD1 might be the D (6 bases). V dropped 6 bases and J dropped 3 bases, with 14 bases sitting between them. CDR1 is DFQATT, CDR2 SNEGSKA, per germline (reference sequence). This CDR3 spans 13 amino acids.

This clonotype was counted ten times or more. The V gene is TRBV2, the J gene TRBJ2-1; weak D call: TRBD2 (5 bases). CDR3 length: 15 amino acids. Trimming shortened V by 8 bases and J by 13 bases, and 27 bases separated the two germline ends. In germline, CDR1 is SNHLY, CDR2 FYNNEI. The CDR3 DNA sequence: TGTGCCAGCGGACCTAGCTCGGAGACGGAGAAAGTCCAGTTCTTC. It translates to CASGPSSETEKVQFF.

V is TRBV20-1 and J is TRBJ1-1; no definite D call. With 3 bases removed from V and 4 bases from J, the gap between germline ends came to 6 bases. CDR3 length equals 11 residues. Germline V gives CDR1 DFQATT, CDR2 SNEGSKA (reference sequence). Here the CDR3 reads CSARKLTEAFF. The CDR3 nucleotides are TGCAGTGCTAGGAAACTCACTGAAGCTTTCTTT.

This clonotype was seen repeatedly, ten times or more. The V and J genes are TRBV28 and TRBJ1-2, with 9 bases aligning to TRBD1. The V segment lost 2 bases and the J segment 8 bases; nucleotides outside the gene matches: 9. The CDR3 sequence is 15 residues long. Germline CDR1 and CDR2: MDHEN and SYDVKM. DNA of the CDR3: TGTGCCAGCAGTTTAGGGGACAGGGTCCTTGGCGGCTACACCTTC. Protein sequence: CASSLGDRVLGGYTF.

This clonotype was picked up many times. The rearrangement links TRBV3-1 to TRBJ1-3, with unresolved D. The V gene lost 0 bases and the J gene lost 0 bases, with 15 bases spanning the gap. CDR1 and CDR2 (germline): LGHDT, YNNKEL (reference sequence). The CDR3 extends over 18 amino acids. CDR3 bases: TGTGCCAGCAGCCAAGAAGGTGGACGGAGAAGCTCTGGAAACACCATATATTTT. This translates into CASSQEGGRRSSGNTIYF.

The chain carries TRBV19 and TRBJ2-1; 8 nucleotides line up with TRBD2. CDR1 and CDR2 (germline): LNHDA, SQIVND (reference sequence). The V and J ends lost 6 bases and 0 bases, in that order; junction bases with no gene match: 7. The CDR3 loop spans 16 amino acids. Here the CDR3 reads CASRGSGTPSYNEQFF. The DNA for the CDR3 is TGTGCCAGTAGGGGTAGCGGGACGCCCTCCTACAATGAGCAGTTCTTC.

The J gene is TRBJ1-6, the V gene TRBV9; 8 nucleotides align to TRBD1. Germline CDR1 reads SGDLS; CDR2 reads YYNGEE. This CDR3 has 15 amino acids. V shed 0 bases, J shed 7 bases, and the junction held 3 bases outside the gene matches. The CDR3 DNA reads TGTGCCAGCAGCGTAGGAGGGGACAGGAATTCACCCCTCCACTTT. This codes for CASSVGGDRNSPLHF.

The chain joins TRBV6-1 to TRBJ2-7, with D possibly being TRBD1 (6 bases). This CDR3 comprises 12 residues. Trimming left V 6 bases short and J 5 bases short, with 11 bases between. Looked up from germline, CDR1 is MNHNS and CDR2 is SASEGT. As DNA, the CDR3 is TGTGCCAGCAGCCGTTACAGGGACGAGCAGTACTTC. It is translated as CASSRYRDEQYF.

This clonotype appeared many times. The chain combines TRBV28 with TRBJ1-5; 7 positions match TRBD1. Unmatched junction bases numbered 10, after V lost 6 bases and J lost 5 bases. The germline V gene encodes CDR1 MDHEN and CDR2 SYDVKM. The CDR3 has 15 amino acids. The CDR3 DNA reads TGTGCCAGCAGAAATCAAGGGGGCGCGGATCAGCCCCAGCATTTT. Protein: CASRNQGGADQPQHF. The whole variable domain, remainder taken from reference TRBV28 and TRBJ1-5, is DVKVTQSSRYLVKRTGEKVFLECVQDMDHENMFWYRQDPGLGLRLIYFSYDVKMKEKGDIPEGYSVSREKKERFSLILESASTNQTSMYLCASRNQGGADQPQHFGDGTRLSIL.

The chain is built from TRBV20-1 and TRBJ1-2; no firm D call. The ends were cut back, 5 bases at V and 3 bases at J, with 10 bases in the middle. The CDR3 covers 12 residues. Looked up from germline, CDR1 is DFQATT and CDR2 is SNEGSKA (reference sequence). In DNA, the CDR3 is TGCAGTGCTCGAGCTGGGGACTATGGCTACACCTTC. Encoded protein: CSARAGDYGYTF.

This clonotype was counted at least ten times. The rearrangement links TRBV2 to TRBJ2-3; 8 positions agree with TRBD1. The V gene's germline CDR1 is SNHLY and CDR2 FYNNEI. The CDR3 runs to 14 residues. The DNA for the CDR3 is TGTGCAGCCGGACAGGGCGGGTACACAGATACGCAGTATTTT. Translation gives CAAGQGGYTDTQYF. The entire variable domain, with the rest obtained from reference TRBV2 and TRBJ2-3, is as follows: EPEVTQTPSHQVTQMGQEVILRCVPISNHLYFYWYRQILGQKVEFLVSFYNNEISEKSEIFDDQFSVERPDGSNFTLKIRSTKLEDSAMYFCAAGQGGYTDTQYFGPGTRLTVL.

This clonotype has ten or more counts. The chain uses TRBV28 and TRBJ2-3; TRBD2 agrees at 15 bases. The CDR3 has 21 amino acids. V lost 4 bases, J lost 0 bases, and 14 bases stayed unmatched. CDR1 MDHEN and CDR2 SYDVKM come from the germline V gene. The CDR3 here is CASSSRTSGRARGLSTDTQYF. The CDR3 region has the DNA TGTGCCAGCAGTTCCCGGACTAGCGGGAGGGCCAGGGGGTTGAGCACAGATACGCAGTATTTT. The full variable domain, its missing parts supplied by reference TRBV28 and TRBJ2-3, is DVKVTQSSRYLVKRTGEKVFLECVQDMDHENMFWYRQDPGLGLRLIYFSYDVKMKEKGDIPEGYSVSREKKERFSLILESASTNQTSMYLCASSSRTSGRARGLSTDTQYFGPGTRLTVL.

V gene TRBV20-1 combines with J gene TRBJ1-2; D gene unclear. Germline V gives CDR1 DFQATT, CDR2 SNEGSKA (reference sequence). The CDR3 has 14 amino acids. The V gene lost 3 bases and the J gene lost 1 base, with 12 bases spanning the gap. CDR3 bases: TGCAGTGCTAGTGTGGATCTAATTAACTATGGCTACACCTTC. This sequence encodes CSASVDLINYGYTF.

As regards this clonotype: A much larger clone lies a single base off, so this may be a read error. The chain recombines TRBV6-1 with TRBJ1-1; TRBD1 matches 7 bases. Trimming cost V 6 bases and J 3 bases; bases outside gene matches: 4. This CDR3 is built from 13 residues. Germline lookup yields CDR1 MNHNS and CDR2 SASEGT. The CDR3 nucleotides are TGTGCCAGCAGGCAGGGGGGGGACACTGAAGCTTTCTTT. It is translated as CASRQGGDTEAFF.

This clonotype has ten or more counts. The chain's CDR3 is CSAHPRAGASDTQYF. In DNA, the CDR3 is TGCAGTGCGCATCCACGTGCGGGGGCATCAGATACGCAGTATTTT. The chain employs TRBV20-1 and TRBJ2-3; D perhaps matches TRBD2 (7 bases). The germline V gene encodes CDR1 DFQATT and CDR2 SNEGSKA (reference sequence). CDR3 length: 15 residues. Between the trimmed V and J ends, which lost 6 bases and 4 bases, there was a span of 20 bases.

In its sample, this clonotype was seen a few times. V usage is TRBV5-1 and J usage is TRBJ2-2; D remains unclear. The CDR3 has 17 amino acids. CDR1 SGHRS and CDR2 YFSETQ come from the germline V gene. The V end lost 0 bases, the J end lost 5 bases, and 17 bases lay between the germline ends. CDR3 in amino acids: CASSLDGLAEGTGELFF. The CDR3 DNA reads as TGCGCCAGCAGCTTGGACGGGTTGGCAGAAGGGACCGGGGAGCTGTTTTTT.